The T cell receptor beta chain under discussion was sequenced for a study of OX40 agonist ivuxolimab in advanced cancers. Turning to the study itself: Ivuxolimab is a fully human IgG2 antibody that activates OX40 (CD134). Under the entry rules, prior anti-PD-1, anti-PD-L1 or anti-CTLA-4 therapy was allowed, and more than 35% had some. Study-level findings and limits: CD8+ T cells (on average) carried more expanded clones than CD4+ T cells. Antigen specificity remained undetermined for the expanded peripheral T cells.

V lost 4 bases to trimming and J lost 6 bases, with 19 bases between them. This CDR3 is built from 15 residues. The germline CDR1 and CDR2 sequences are MNHNS and SASEGT. As for this clone: Its antigen is undetermined.

The data were produced by immunoSEQ multiplex PCR, yet TCRdb's version contains in-frame clones alone and is incomplete. Here the sample spans roughly 50,000 clones, 70% to 90% being singletons. The origin of this receptor is an adult with an advanced solid tumor such as melanoma, head and neck, liver or kidney cancer. The source was CD4+ or CD8+ T cells sorted from blood, collected in a trial of the OX40 agonist ivuxolimab. The V call is TRBV6-1, the J call TRBJ2-7; tentatively, D is TRBD2 (7 bases). CDR3 sequence reads: CASSASAGGGGEQYF. In nucleotides, the CDR3 is TGTGCCAGCAGTGCCTCTGCCGGGGGAGGGGGCGAGCAGTACTTC.